The TCR beta chain described here comes from a study of OX40 agonist ivuxolimab in advanced cancers. The wider study: Ivuxolimab, which is an agonistic anti-OX40 (CD134) antibody, was administered to the patients. Dose-escalation cases comprised hepatocellular carcinoma, melanoma, renal cell or head and neck cancer.

Germline V gene lookup returns CDR1 MNHEY and CDR2 SMNVEV (reference sequence). Germline trimming cut 5 bases from V and 5 bases from J; bases unmatched to any gene: 14. This CDR3 comprises 16 residues. The data were produced by immunoSEQ multiplex PCR, yet TCRdb's version contains in-frame clones alone and is incomplete. The repertoire holds tens of thousands of clones, with around nine tenths as singletons. The V gene is TRBV27, the J gene TRBJ2-5, with TRBD2 matching 7 bases. The material sequenced was CD4+ or CD8+ T cells sorted from blood, taken in a trial of the OX40 agonist ivuxolimab. The TCR was taken from an adult with an advanced solid tumor such as melanoma, head and neck, liver or kidney cancer. The CDR3 nucleotides are TGTGCCAGCAGTCCAAGGGCGGGAGCCTTCTGGGAGACCCAGTACTTC. It specifies CASSPRAGAFWETQYF.